This T cell receptor (beta chain) was obtained from a study of identical twins. Whole-study results and caveats: Out-of-frame alpha sequences common to twins exhibited an excess of low generation probability. Twin sharing of out-of-frame TCR alpha was underestimated by models in monozygotic pairs. The degree of excess twin sharing was weaker in beta out-of-frame sequences.

TCRdb processed the 5' RACE reads anew with MiXCR; each CDR3 protein has one entry. This sample yields approximately 350,000 distinct CDR3 sequences, of which 9% to 15% are seen a single time; about 7% belongs to the top ten. Between the trimmed V and J ends, which lost 4 bases and 2 bases, there was a span of 11 bases. This CDR3 spans 14 amino acids. In germline, CDR1 is SGHVS, CDR2 FNYEAQ. Turning to this clonotype: Its antigen remains unidentified.

These same data were also listed under a study on yellow fever vaccine responses in identical twins.

The sample was CD8+ T cells sorted from blood. This clonotype originated in a woman younger than 35 in good health. The chain recombines TRBV7-6 with TRBJ2-5; weak D call: TRBD2 (5 bases). CDR3 loop: CASSSIGGQETQYF. The DNA of the CDR3 is TGTGCCAGCAGCTCAATAGGAGGTCAAGAGACCCAGTACTTC.